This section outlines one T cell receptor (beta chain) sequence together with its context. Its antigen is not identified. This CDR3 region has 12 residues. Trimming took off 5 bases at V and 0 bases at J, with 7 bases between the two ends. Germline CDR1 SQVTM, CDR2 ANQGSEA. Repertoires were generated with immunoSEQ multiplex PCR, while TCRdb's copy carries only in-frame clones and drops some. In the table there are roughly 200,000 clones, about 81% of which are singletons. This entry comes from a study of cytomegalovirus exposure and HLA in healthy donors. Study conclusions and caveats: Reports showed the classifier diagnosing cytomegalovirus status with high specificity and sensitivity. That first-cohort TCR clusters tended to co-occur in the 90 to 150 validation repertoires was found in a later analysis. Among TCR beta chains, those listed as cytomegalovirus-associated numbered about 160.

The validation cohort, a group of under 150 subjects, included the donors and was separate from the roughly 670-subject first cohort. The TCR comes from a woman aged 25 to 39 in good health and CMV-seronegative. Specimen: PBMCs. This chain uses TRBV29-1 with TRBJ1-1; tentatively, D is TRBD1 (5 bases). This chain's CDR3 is CSVSRVNTEAFF. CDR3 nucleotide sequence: TGCAGCGTTAGCAGGGTGAACACTGAAGCTTTCTTT. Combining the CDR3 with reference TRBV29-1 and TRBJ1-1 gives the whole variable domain SAVISQKPSRDICQRGTSLTIQCQVDSQVTMMFWYRQQPGQSLTLIATANQGSEATYESGFVIDKFPISRPNLTFSTLTVSNMSPEDSSIYLCSVSRVNTEAFFGQGTRLTVV.